This T cell receptor (beta chain) was retrieved from a study of shared clonotypes between healthy human individuals. For this clone: It is unclear where the CDR3 begins or ends on the DNA, so no DNA is shown, and the CDR3 is as TCRdb lists it.

Using immunoSEQ multiplex PCR, the repertoire was profiled, and TCRdb retains in-frame clones only, with some absent. The sample carries about 2.5 million clones, 85% to 95% recorded once. A total of 15 residues make up the CDR3, ends included. This receptor was taken from a young man in good health. Some clones in this sample may be carry-over from other donors' samples. Sequenced sample: naive CD4+ T cells from PBMCs. The sample's subset: CD45RA+ positively selected. V usage is TRBV21-1 and J usage is TRBJ1-3; TRBD1 is the table's D call, not checked against the DNA. TRBV21-1 is noted as a pseudogene. The CDR3 spells CASSREVGGGNTIYF.